What follows are 3 T cell receptor beta chains derived from one specimen sequenced in a study of blood T cell repertoires in COVID-19 (dated by TCRdb to the early 2020s). Receptors were amplified or captured by the immunoSEQ multiplex PCR assay. TCRdb mirrors the immuneACCESS table, restricted to in-frame sequences. Some clones are absent from its copies; in checked studies, under half trace to an unresolved V gene, and the reason for the others is unknown. This sample has over 100,000 clones in its table, and 85% of those were observed once. The leading ten clones occupy about a tenth of the sample. Source material: peripheral blood. These receptors were taken from a man at least 80 years old with acute or convalescent COVID-19.

The chain is built from TRBV9 and TRBJ2-5, with 7 bases fitting TRBD2. The ends lost 2 bases at V and 7 bases at J; junction bases unmatched: 11. The germline V gene encodes CDR1 SGDLS and CDR2 YYNGEE. The CDR3 spans 15 residues. The chain's CDR3 is CASSVDGGGKRTQYF. CDR3 DNA: TGTGCCAGCAGCGTCGACGGCGGGGGTAAGAGGACCCAGTACTTC.

This clone appeared a single time. CDR3 nucleotides: TGTGCCAGCAGGGCTCCATACTATGGCTACACCTTC. Protein: CASRAPYYGYTF. The V and J genes are TRBV27 and TRBJ1-2; no reliable D call. Trimming left V 6 bases short and J 3 bases short, with 8 bases between. CDR1 and CDR2 from the germline V gene are MNHEY and SMNVEV (reference sequence). The CDR3 sequence is 12 residues long.

The chain links TRBV5-4 to TRBJ2-7; 9 bases align to TRBD1. This CDR3 is 17 amino acids long. Trimming cost V 4 bases and J 2 bases; bases outside gene matches: 13. Germline V CDR1 and CDR2: SGHNT, YYREEE (reference sequence). The CDR3 reads CASSMGQGVLGPYEQYF. DNA for the CDR3: TGTGCCAGCAGCATGGGACAGGGCGTACTGGGGCCCTACGAGCAGTACTTC.